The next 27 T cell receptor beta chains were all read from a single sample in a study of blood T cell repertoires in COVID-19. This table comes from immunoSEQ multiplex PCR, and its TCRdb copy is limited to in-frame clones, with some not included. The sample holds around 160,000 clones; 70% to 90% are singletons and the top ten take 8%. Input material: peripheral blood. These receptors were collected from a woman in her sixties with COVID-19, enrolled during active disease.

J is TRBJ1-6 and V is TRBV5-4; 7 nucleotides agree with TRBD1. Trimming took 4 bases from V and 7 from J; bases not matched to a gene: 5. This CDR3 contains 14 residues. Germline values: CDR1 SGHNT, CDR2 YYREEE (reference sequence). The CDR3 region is CASSMDRSNSPLHF. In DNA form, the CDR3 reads TGTGCCAGCAGCATGGACAGGTCGAATTCACCCCTCCACTTT.

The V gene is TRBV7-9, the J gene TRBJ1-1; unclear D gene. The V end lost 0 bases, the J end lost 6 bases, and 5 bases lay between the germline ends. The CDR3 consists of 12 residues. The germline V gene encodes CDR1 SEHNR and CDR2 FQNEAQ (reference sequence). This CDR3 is CASSLAYAEAFF. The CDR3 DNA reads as TGTGCCAGCAGCTTAGCCTACGCTGAAGCTTTCTTT. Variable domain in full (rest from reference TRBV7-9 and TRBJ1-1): DTGVSQNPRHKITKRGQNVTFRCDPISEHNRLYWYRQTLGQGPEFLTYFQNEAQLEKSRLLSDRFSAERPKGSFSTLEIQRTEQGDSAMYLCASSLAYAEAFFGQGTRLTVV.

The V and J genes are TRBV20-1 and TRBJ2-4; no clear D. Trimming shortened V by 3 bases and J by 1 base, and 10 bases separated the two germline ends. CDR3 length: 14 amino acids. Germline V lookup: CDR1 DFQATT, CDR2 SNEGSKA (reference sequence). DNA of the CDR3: TGCAGTGCTAGTACTGGTTGGGCCAAAAACATTCAGTACTTC. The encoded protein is CSASTGWAKNIQYF.

In DNA form, the CDR3 reads TGTGCCAGCAGTCTGGACAGGGTAATTTCACCCCTCCACTTT. Its protein product is CASSLDRVISPLHF. V is TRBV2 and J is TRBJ1-6; 8 bases are a match to TRBD1. Germline V gene lookup returns CDR1 SNHLY and CDR2 FYNNEI. This CDR3 has 14 amino acids. V lost 5 bases and J lost 9; bases outside the gene matches: 6. The full variable domain, its missing parts supplied by reference TRBV2 and TRBJ1-6, is EPEVTQTPSHQVTQMGQEVILRCVPISNHLYFYWYRQILGQKVEFLVSFYNNEISEKSEIFDDQFSVERPDGSNFTLKIRSTKLEDSAMYFCASSLDRVISPLHFGNGTRLTVT.

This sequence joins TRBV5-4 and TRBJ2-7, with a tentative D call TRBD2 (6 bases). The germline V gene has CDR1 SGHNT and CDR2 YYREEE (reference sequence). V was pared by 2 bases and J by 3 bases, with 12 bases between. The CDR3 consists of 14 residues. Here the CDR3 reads CASSFRLGGYEQYF. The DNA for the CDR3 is TGTGCCAGCAGCTTCCGACTGGGGGGCTACGAGCAGTACTTC.

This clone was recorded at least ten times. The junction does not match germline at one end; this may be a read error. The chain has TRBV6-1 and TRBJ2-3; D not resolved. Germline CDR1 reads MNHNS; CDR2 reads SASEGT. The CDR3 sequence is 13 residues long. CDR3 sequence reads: CASREEATDTQYF. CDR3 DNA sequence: TGTGCCAGCAGGGAAGAAGCCACAGATACGCAGTATTTT.

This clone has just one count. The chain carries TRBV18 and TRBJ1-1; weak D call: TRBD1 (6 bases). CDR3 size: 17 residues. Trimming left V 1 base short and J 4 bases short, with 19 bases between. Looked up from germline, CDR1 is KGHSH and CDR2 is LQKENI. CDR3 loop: CASSPQGQRSGGTEAFF. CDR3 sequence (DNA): TGTGCCAGCTCACCACAAGGACAGAGGAGTGGCGGCACTGAAGCTTTCTTT.

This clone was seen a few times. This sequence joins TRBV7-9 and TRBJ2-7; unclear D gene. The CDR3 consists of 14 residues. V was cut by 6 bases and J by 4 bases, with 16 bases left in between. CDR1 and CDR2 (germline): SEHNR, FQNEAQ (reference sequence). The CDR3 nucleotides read TGTGCCAGCAGGGTCCATGGCAGTAATTACGAGCAGTACTTC. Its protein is CASRVHGSNYEQYF. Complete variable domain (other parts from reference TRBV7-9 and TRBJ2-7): DTGVSQNPRHKITKRGQNVTFRCDPISEHNRLYWYRQTLGQGPEFLTYFQNEAQLEKSRLLSDRFSAERPKGSFSTLEIQRTEQGDSAMYLCASRVHGSNYEQYFGPGTRLTVT.

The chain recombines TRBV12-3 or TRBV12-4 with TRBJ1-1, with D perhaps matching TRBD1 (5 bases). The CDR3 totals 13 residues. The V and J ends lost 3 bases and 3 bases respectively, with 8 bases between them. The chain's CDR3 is CASSFGGDTEAFF. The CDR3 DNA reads TGTGCCAGCAGTTTTGGGGGGGACACTGAAGCTTTCTTT.

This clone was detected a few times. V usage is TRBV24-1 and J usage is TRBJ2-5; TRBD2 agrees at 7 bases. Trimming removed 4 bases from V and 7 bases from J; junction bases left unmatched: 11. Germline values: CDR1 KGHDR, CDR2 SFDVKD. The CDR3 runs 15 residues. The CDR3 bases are TGTGCCACCAGTGACCCGGGGGGACCGGTGGGGACCCAGTACTTC. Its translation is CATSDPGGPVGTQYF.

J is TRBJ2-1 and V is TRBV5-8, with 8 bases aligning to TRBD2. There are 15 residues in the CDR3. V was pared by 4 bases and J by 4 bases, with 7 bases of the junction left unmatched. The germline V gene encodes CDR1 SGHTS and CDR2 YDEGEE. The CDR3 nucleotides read TGTGCCAGCAGCCAGAGCGGGGGAGTATACAATGAGCAGTTCTTC. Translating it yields CASSQSGGVYNEQFF.

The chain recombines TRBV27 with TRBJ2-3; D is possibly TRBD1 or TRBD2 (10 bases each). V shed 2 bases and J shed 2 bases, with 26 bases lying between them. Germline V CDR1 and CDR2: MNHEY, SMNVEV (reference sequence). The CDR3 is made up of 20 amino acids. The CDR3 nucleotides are TGTGCCAGCAGTTTAAGGGACAGGGGAGTAGCGGGGGGCTACACAGATACGCAGTATTTT. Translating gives CASSLRDRGVAGGYTDTQYF.

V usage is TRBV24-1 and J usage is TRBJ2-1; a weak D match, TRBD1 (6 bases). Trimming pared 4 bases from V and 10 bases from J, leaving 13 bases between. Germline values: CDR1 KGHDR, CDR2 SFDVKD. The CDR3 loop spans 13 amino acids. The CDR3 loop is CATSESTGTEQFF. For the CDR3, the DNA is TGTGCCACCAGTGAGTCGACCGGGACAGAGCAGTTCTTC.

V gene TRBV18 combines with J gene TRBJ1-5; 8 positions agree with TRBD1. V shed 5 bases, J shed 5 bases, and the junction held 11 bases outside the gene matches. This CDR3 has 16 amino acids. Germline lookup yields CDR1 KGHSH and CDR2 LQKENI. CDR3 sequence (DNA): TGTGCCAGCTCAGTCGCCGGGACAGGAGGTTATCAGCCCCAGCATTTT. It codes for CASSVAGTGGYQPQHF.

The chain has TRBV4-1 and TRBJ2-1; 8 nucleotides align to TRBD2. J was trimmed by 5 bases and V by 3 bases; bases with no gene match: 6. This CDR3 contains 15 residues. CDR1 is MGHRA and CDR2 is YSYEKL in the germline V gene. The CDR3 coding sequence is TGCGCCAGCAGCCATCGCGGGGGGAACAACAATGAGCAGTTCTTC. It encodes CASSHRGGNNNEQFF.

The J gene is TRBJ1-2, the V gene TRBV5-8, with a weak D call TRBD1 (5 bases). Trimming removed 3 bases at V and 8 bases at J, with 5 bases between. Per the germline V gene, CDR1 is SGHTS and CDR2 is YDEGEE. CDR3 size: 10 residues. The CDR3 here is CASSWGGYTF. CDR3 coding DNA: TGTGCCAGCAGCTGGGGCGGCTACACCTTC.

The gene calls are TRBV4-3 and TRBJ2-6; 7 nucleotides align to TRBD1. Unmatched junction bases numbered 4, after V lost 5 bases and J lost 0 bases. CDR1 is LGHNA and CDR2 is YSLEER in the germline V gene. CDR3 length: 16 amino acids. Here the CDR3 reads CASSSRQGSGANVLTF. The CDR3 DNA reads TGCGCCAGCAGCTCCCGACAGGGCTCTGGGGCCAACGTCCTGACTTTC.

The CDR3 nucleotides read TGCGCCAGCAGCTCCGGGGTAATTAGAGCCTACGAGCAGTACTTC. Protein: CASSSGVIRAYEQYF. The chain recombines TRBV5-1 with TRBJ2-7, with D possibly matching TRBD2 (5 bases). Germline assignment: CDR1 SGHRS and CDR2 YFSETQ. V was cut by 3 bases and J by 2 bases, with 15 bases left in between. CDR3 length equals 15 residues. Full variable domain (rest looked up from reference TRBV5-1 and TRBJ2-7): KAGVTQTPRYLIKTRGQQVTLSCSPISGHRSVSWYQQTPGQGLQFLFEYFSETQRNKGNFPGRFSGRQFSNSRSEMNVSTLELGDSALYLCASSSGVIRAYEQYFGPGTRLTVT.

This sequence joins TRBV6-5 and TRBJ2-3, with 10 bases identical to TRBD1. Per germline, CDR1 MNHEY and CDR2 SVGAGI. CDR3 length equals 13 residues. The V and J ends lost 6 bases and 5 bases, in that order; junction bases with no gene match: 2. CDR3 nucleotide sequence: TGTGCCAGCAGAGACAGGGGGCAAGATACGCAGTATTTT. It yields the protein CASRDRGQDTQYF.

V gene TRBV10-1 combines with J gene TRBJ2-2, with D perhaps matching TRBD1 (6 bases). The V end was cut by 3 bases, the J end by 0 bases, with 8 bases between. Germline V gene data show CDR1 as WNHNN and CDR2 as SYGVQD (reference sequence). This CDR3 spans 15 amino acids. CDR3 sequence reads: CASSERGTNTGELFF. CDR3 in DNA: TGCGCCAGCAGTGAAAGGGGGACGAACACCGGGGAGCTGTTTTTT.

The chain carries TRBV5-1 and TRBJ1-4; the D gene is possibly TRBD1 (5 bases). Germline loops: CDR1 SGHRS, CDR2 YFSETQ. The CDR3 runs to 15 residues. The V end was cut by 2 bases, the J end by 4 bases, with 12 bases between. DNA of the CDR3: TGCGCCAGCAGCTTTGGGGAAGGGGTTAATGAAAAACTGTTTTTT. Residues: CASSFGEGVNEKLFF.

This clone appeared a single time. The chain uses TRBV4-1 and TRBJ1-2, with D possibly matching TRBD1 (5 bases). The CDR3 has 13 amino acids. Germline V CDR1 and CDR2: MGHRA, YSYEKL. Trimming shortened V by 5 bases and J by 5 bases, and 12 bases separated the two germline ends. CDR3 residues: CASSGGTHYGYTF. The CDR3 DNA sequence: TGCGCCAGCAGCGGGGGGACTCATTATGGCTACACCTTC.

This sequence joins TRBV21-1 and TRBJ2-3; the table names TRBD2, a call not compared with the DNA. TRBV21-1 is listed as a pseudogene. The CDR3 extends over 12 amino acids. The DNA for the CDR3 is TGTGCCAGCAGGGGAGGAACAGATACGCAGTATTTT. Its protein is CASRGGTDTQYF.

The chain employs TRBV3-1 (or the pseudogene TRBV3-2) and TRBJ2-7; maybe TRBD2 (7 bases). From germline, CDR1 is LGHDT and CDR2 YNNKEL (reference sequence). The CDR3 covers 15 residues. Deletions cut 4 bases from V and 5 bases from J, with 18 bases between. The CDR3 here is CASSPPSAGADEQYF. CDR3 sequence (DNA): TGTGCCAGCAGCCCGCCCTCGGCGGGGGCAGACGAGCAGTACTTC.

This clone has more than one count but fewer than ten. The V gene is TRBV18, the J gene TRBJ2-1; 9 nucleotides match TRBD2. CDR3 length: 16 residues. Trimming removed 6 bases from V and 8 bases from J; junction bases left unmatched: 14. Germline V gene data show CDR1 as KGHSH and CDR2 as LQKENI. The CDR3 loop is CASSPLSGGPRDEQFF. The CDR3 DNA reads TGTGCCAGCTCCCCCCTCAGCGGGGGGCCCCGCGATGAGCAGTTCTTC.

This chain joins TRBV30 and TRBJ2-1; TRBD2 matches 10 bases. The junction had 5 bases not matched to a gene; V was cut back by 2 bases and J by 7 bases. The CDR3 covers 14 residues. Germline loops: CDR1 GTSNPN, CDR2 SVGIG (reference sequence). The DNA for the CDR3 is TGTGCCTGGAGTTTAAGCGGGGGGGCAAATGAGCAGTTCTTC. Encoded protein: CAWSLSGGANEQFF.

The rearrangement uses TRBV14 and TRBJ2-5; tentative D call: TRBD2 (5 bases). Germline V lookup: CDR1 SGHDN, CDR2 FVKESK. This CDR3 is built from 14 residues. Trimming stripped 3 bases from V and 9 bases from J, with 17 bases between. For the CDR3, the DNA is TGTGCCAGCAGCCAGGGTCAACGGGGAGATCCCCAGTACTTC. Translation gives CASSQGQRGDPQYF.